This paragraph reports one T cell receptor beta chain. There are a few counts of this clonotype. Its antigen specificity is not known. One base away there is no much larger clone; base qualities are not given. TCRdb names Illumina HiSeq 2000 as the instrument used. TCR beta chain libraries were generated through multiplex PCR amplification. The amplified TCR beta chain products were analyzed by high-throughput sequencing. Using fastp at Q25 and MiXCR, TCRdb reprocessed the public reads and kept productive beta chains. Each entry merges the rows of one CDR3 protein and shows their most common DNA and genes. Within this sample are roughly 120,000 distinct CDR3 sequences, with 15% to 20% of them counted one time only. In total, the top ten clones hold about 3.7% of the sample. The data are from a study of breast tumors, draining lymph nodes, adjacent tissues (dated by TCRdb to about 2016). As for the study more broadly: In breast cancer patients, the study compared the TCR beta repertoires of tumor, adjacent nontumor tissue and axillary lymph nodes. In human breast cancer, the study set out to evaluate how tumor, surrounding tissue and draining lymph node repertoires relate to one another and whether T cells may move between these sites.

On the study overall, not on this receptor specifically: A scenario in which most tumor T cells derive from the lymph node and then expand within tumor tissue was judged to be consistent with the data. Tumors showed preferential V and J gene usage, and their T-cell repertoire diversity fell below that of lymph nodes yet above that of nontumor tissue. Tumor and nontumor tissue repertoires were found to be significantly more similar in luminal-like than in basal-like breast cancer. The conclusion that tumor T cells originate in lymph nodes was framed as consistent with a hypothesis rather than directly demonstrated.

CDR1 and CDR2, looked up from the germline V gene, are SGHVS and FNYEAQ. Taken from cysteine to phenylalanine, the CDR3 has 14 residues. The entry retains the CDR3 DNA only, 42 bases that are in frame from base 1. For this chain, trimming is 5 bases at the V end and 6 bases at the J end, and the number of junction bases without a gene match is 7. The axillary draining lymph nodes of breast cancer patients were the source of the lymph node samples. What was sequenced was axillary lymph node tissue. The receptor's source is a female donor with breast cancer. Some clones in this sample may be carry-over from other donors' samples. Recombination connected TRBV7-6 to TRBJ2-5; TRBD2 agrees with 9 junctional bases. CDR3 region: CASSPGLAVKTQYF. The bases are TGTGCCAGCAGCCCGGGACTAGCTGTGAAGACCCAGTACTTC.